This TCR beta chain was sequenced in a study of T cell repertoires in cytomegalovirus infection. TCRdb analysed the reads with MiXCR anew, one entry per CDR3 protein. The table shows around 740,000 distinct CDR3 sequences, with roughly 35% occurring only once. The CDR3 spans 15 residues. Trimming took 2 bases from V and 0 from J, leaving 8 bases between them. The germline V gene encodes CDR1 DFQATT and CDR2 SNEGSKA (reference sequence). The sequence came from a human donor in good health (CMV status not recorded). Some clones in this sample may be carry-over from other donors' samples. Material for sequencing was PBMCs. V and J are TRBV20-1 and TRBJ1-6, with unresolved D. The CDR3 here is CSARRASSYNSPLHF. As DNA, the CDR3 is TGCAGTGCTAGAAGGGCAAGCTCCTATAATTCACCCCTCCACTTT.